This T cell receptor (beta chain) came from a study of T cell changes during pregnancy in multiple sclerosis. The data were produced by immunoSEQ multiplex PCR, yet TCRdb's version contains in-frame clones alone and is incomplete. This repertoire shows more than 25,000 clones, about 88% found once; its top ten account for 11%. The trim removed 6 bases at V and 5 bases at J, leaving 11 bases unmatched. CDR1 SNHLY and CDR2 FYNNEI come from the germline V gene. This CDR3 contains 15 residues. This sequence originates from a female donor with multiple sclerosis, enrolled in a pregnancy study. Sequencing used CD8+ T cells from peripheral blood mononuclear cells, obtained in the third trimester of pregnancy. This sequence joins TRBV2 and TRBJ1-1; 8 positions match TRBD1. In nucleotides, the CDR3 is TGTGCCAGCAGGGACAGGGTTCAGGGCAGGACTGAAGCTTTCTTT. It yields the protein CASRDRVQGRTEAFF.